This T cell receptor (beta chain) derives from a study of OX40 agonist ivuxolimab in advanced cancers. With V trimmed by 10 bases and J by 2 bases, 8 bases remained unmatched. Germline loops: CDR1 LNHDA, CDR2 SQIVND (reference sequence). The length of the CDR3 is 14 residues. Clones were read by immunoSEQ multiplex PCR, and TCRdb kept only the in-frame ones, dropping some. This sample has over 25,000 clones; approximately 78% occur once, and the top ten carry roughly 23%. Sequencing was performed on CD4+ or CD8+ T cells sorted from blood, taken in a trial of the OX40 agonist ivuxolimab. The V gene is TRBV19, the J gene TRBJ2-7; 10 bases match TRBD1. The source of this sequence is an adult with an advanced solid tumor such as melanoma, head and neck, liver or kidney cancer. CDR3 sequence reads: CATSRGTGAYEQYF. The CDR3 nucleotides are TGTGCCACCTCAAGGGGGACAGGGGCCTACGAGCAGTACTTC.